This TCR beta chain was retrieved from a study of blood T cell repertoires in COVID-19. Study-level information: Italy, Spain and the United States were the sources of the convalescent and acute COVID-19 samples. Nucleic acid was either cDNA or gDNA, and it came from T cells, B-cell-depleted T cells, or PBMCs.

Authors' analysis steps: Amplifying reference gene primers gave estimates of nucleated cell counts. Assay used: immunoSEQ multiplex PCR; TCRdb lists only in-frame clones, some missing. V, J and clone size derive from that table, while D and trimming were established from the DNA sequence. The table has about 180,000 clones, over 75% seen once. The CDR3 is 14 residues long. Germline CDR1 MDHEN, CDR2 SYDVKM. Germline trimming cut 8 bases from V and 2 bases from J; bases unmatched to any gene: 7. The sequence derives from a man between 60 and 75 years old with acute or convalescent COVID-19. The chain recombines TRBV28 with TRBJ2-7; TRBD1 matches 9 bases. The sequenced sample was peripheral blood. The DNA of the CDR3 is TGTGCCAGCCTAAGCGGGACAGGGACCTACGAGCAGTACTTC. The encoded protein is CASLSGTGTYEQYF.